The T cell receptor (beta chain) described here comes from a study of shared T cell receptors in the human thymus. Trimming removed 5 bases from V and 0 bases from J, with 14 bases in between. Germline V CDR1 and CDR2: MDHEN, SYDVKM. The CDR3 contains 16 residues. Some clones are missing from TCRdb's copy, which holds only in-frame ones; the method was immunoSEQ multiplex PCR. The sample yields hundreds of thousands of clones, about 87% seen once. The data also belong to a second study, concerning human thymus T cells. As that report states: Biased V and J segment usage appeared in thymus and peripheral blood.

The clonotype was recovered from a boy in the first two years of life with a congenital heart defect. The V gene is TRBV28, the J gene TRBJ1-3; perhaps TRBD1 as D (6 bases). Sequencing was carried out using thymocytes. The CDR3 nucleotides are TGTGCCAGCAGTACATGGAACAGGGACTCTGGAAACACCATATATTTT. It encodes CASSTWNRDSGNTIYF.